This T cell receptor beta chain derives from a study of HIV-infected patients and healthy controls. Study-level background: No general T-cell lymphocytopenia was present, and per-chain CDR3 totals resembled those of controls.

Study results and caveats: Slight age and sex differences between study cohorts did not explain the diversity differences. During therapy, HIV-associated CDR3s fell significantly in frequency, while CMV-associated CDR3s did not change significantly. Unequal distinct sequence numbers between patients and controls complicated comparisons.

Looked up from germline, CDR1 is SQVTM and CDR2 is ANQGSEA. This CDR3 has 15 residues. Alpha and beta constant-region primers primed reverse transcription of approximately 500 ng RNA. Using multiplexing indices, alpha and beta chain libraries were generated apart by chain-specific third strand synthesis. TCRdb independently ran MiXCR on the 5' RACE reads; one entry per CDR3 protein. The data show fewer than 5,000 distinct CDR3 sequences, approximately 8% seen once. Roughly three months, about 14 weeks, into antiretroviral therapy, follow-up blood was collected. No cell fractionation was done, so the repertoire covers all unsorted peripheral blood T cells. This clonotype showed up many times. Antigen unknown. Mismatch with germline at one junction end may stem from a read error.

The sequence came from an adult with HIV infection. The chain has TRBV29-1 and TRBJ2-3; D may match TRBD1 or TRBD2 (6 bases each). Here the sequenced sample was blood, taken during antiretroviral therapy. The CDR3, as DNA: TGCAGCGTAGAAGGGGGGCCGACAAGCACAGATACGCAGTATTTT. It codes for CSVEGGPTSTDTQYF.